The rows below give T cell receptor beta chains drawn from one sample of a study of blood T cell repertoires in COVID-19. Method: immunoSEQ multiplex PCR; TCRdb's copy keeps in-frame clones and lacks some. The sample yields under 350,000 clones, 89% seen once. Sequencing input: peripheral blood. Every receptor here comes from a woman between 25 and 40 years old with COVID-19, enrolled during active disease. Each CDR3 is given with its conserved first and last residue. D genes are given only for firm matches. Part of the rows lack a size; the others show once, few, many or a class for expanded clones.

V gene	D gene	J gene	clone size	CDR3 protein	CDR3 DNA
TRBV24-1	TRBD1	TRBJ1-2	.	CATSDYDRGTYGYTF	TGTGCCACCAGTGATTACGACAGGGGAACCTATGGCTACACCTTC
TRBV30	TRBD1	TRBJ1-1	.	CAWSEGAVNTEAFF	TGTGCCTGGAGCGAGGGGGCTGTGAACACTGAAGCTTTCTTT
TRBV4-1	.	TRBJ1-1	.	CASSQEDRGTEAFF	TGCGCCAGCAGCCAAGAAGACAGAGGCACTGAAGCTTTCTTT
TRBV4-1	.	TRBJ2-3	.	CASRETGGRTDTQYF	TGCGCCAGCAGGGAGACCGGGGGGCGGACAGATACGCAGTATTTT
TRBV4-1	.	TRBJ2-5	.	CASSLQGRVGETQYF	TGCGCCAGCAGCCTTCAGGGTCGAGTAGGAGAGACCCAGTACTTC
TRBV4-2	.	TRBJ2-1	.	CASSPISYNEQFF	TGTGCCAGCAGCCCCATTAGTTACAATGAGCAGTTCTTC
TRBV11-3	.	TRBJ1-2	once	CASSFPGVYGYTF	TGTGCCAGCAGCTTCCCAGGGGTGTATGGCTACACCTTC
TRBV4-3	.	TRBJ2-7	.	CASSQDLRVTYEQYF	TGCGCCAGCAGCCAAGATTTGCGGGTTACCTACGAGCAGTACTTC
TRBV12-3/TRBV12-4	.	TRBJ2-3	.	CASRQFDTDTQYF	TGTGCCAGCAGGCAGTTCGACACAGATACGCAGTATTTT
TRBV7-9	.	TRBJ1-1	.	CASSLSMTEAFF	TGTGCCAGCAGCTTATCAATGACTGAAGCTTTCTTT
TRBV6-1	TRBD1	TRBJ2-5	.	CASSAGTDLSETQYF	TGTGCCAGCAGCGCCGGGACAGATTTGTCGGAGACCCAGTACTTC
TRBV27	TRBD1	TRBJ1-1	once	CASSLGQGASGAFF	TGTGCCAGCAGTTTGGGACAGGGGGCTTCAGGAGCTTTCTTT
TRBV9	TRBD1	TRBJ1-3	.	CASSVEGGGSGNTIYF	TGTGCCAGCAGCGTAGAAGGAGGGGGCTCCGGAAACACCATATATTTT
TRBV3-1/TRBV3-2	TRBD1	TRBJ1-2	.	CASSLRDRIYGYTF	TGTGCCAGCAGCCTCCGGGACAGGATCTATGGCTACACCTTC
TRBV7-9	.	TRBJ1-1	.	CAVTRNTEAFF	TGTGCCGTTACGAGGAACACTGAAGCTTTCTTT
TRBV19	.	TRBJ1-5	.	CASRSGTVDSNQPQHF	TGTGCCAGTAGAAGCGGGACTGTGGATAGCAATCAGCCCCAGCATTTT
TRBV7-2	TRBD2	TRBJ2-3	.	CASSLRGGFTDTQYF	TGTGCCAGCAGCTTGAGGGGAGGGTTCACAGATACGCAGTATTTT
TRBV5-6	.	TRBJ1-2	.	CASSFTGGYTF	TGTGCCAGCAGCTTTACCGGGGGCTACACCTTC
TRBV12-3/TRBV12-4	.	TRBJ1-4	.	CASSFTGGEKLFF	TGTGCCAGCAGTTTTACCGGGGGAGAAAAACTGTTTTTT
TRBV30	TRBD2	TRBJ2-1	.	CAWRTGTSGNNEQFF	TGTGCCTGGAGGACTGGGACTAGCGGGAACAATGAGCAGTTCTTC
TRBV9	.	TRBJ1-6	.	CASSVGGRAARPNSPLHF	TGTGCCAGCAGCGTAGGTGGGCGGGCCGCTCGACCCAATTCACCCCTCCACTTT
TRBV5-1	.	TRBJ2-2	.	CASSLRGNTGELFF	TGCGCCAGCAGCTTAAGGGGGAACACCGGGGAGCTGTTTTTT
TRBV25-1	.	TRBJ1-3	.	CASRQSSGNTIYF	TGTGCCAGCAGACAGAGCTCTGGAAACACCATATATTTT
TRBV5-5	TRBD1	TRBJ1-1	.	CASSLGQGVKAFF	TGTGCCAGCAGCCTAGGACAGGGGGTAAAAGCTTTCTTT
TRBV5-1	TRBD1	TRBJ2-7	.	CASSINGQGVNEQYF	TGCGCCAGCAGCATCAATGGACAGGGAGTCAACGAGCAGTACTTC
TRBV18	TRBD1	TRBJ2-2	once	CASSERTGPNTGELFF	TGTGCCAGCTCCGAAAGGACAGGACCCAACACCGGGGAGCTGTTTTTT
TRBV7-2	.	TRBJ2-7	.	CASSLIGSYEQYF	TGTGCCAGCAGCTTAATCGGCTCCTACGAGCAGTACTTC
TRBV6-5	.	TRBJ1-1	once	CASSPREGPPTEAFF	TGTGCCAGCAGCCCCAGGGAGGGCCCACCGACTGAAGCTTTCTTT
TRBV4-1	TRBD1	TRBJ1-4	.	CASSQGQGGEKLFF	TGCGCCAGCAGCCAAGGACAGGGTGGTGAAAAACTGTTTTTT
TRBV7-9	.	TRBJ1-5	.	CASTLTGDQPQHF	TGTGCCAGCACCTTAACAGGCGATCAGCCCCAGCATTTT
TRBV9	TRBD1	TRBJ1-6	.	CASSVGTGGPLHF	TGTGCCAGCAGCGTCGGGACAGGGGGGCCCCTCCACTTT
TRBV28	.	TRBJ1-3	once	CASSSLSRQGNTIYF	TGTGCCAGCAGTTCCCTCTCTCGACAGGGAAACACCATATATTTT
TRBV5-1	TRBD1	TRBJ1-1	.	CASSTTGPDTEAFF	TGCGCCAGCAGCACGACAGGGCCCGACACTGAAGCTTTCTTT
TRBV6-6	.	TRBJ2-5	.	CASTGLGQETQYF	TGTGCCAGCACCGGACTGGGCCAAGAGACCCAGTACTTC
TRBV14	.	TRBJ1-3	.	CASSRNRAKGNTIYF	TGTGCCAGCAGCCGAAACAGGGCTAAAGGAAACACCATATATTTT
TRBV19	.	TRBJ1-2	.	CASTESWRANYGYTF	TGTGCCAGTACCGAGTCGTGGAGAGCTAACTATGGCTACACCTTC
TRBV27	TRBD2	TRBJ2-1	.	CASSSPPAGGYNEQFF	TGTGCCAGCAGTTCCCCTCCAGCGGGGGGCTACAATGAGCAGTTCTTC
TRBV5-5	TRBD1	TRBJ2-7	.	CASSFSGGATGEQYF	TGTGCCAGCAGCTTCTCAGGGGGCGCGACCGGTGAGCAGTACTTC
TRBV6-5	TRBD1	TRBJ1-2	.	CASSYSGQGDGYTF	TGTGCCAGCAGTTACTCTGGCCAGGGGGATGGCTACACCTTC
TRBV6-5	TRBD1	TRBJ1-4	.	CASSTTGVEKLFF	TGTGCCAGCAGCACAACAGGGGTTGAAAAACTGTTTTTT
TRBV6-2/TRBV6-3	TRBD2	TRBJ2-3	.	CASSSLAGGSTDTQYF	TGTGCCAGCAGTTCCCTAGCGGGGGGTAGCACAGATACGCAGTATTTT
TRBV7-2	.	TRBJ2-2	.	CASSLAGTTNTGELFF	TGTGCCAGCAGCTTAGCCGGGACAACGAACACCGGGGAGCTGTTTTTT
TRBV3-1/TRBV3-2	TRBD1	TRBJ2-5	.	CASSHNRGDQETQYF	TGTGCCAGCAGCCATAACAGGGGGGACCAAGAGACCCAGTACTTC
TRBV6-6	.	TRBJ1-3	.	CASTLDSRGNTIYF	TGTGCCAGCACCTTAGACAGTAGGGGAAACACCATATATTTT
TRBV15	TRBD2	TRBJ2-7	.	CATSRVHGGAYEQYF	TGTGCCACCAGCAGAGTACACGGGGGGGCCTACGAGCAGTACTTC
TRBV2	TRBD2	TRBJ2-5	once	CASSDWELKGAGAYQETQYF	TGTGCCAGCAGTGATTGGGAGCTAAAAGGAGCGGGGGCCTACCAAGAGACCCAGTACTTC
TRBV18	.	TRBJ2-5	.	CASSPGTGIRPDQETQYF	TGTGCCAGCTCACCAGGAACAGGGATTCGTCCGGATCAAGAGACCCAGTACTTC
TRBV5-6	TRBD1	TRBJ2-2	.	CASSVTGGSTGELFF	TGTGCCAGCAGCGTGACAGGGGGCAGCACCGGGGAGCTGTTTTTT
TRBV28	.	TRBJ2-5	.	CASGENLPGTQYF	TGTGCCAGCGGGGAGAACCTACCGGGGACCCAGTACTTC
TRBV30	TRBD2	TRBJ2-7	few	CAWSVRSGVLF	TGTGCCTGGAGTGTACGTAGCGGGGTCCTTTTC
TRBV18	.	TRBJ1-3	.	CASSPPAVTGGNTIYF	TGTGCCAGCTCACCACCGGCGGTTACAGGGGGAAACACCATATATTTT
TRBV7-9	TRBD2	TRBJ2-1	.	CASSLVGAAGGQFF	TGTGCCAGCAGCTTAGTAGGGGCAGCGGGAGGGCAGTTCTTC
TRBV13	.	TRBJ1-3	once	CASSFDPGSGNTIYF	TGTGCCAGCAGCTTCGACCCAGGCTCTGGAAACACCATATATTTT
TRBV2	.	TRBJ2-5	.	CASSEGPQRGETQYF	TGTGCCAGCAGTGAAGGGCCACAAAGGGGGGAGACCCAGTACTTC
TRBV7-2	.	TRBJ1-5	.	CASSPQGRSNQPQHF	TGTGCCAGCAGCCCTCAGGGGCGTAGCAATCAGCCCCAGCATTTT
TRBV9	.	TRBJ2-2	.	CASSLPSGGPGGELFF	TGTGCCAGCAGCCTCCCGAGTGGGGGCCCTGGCGGGGAGCTGTTTTTT
TRBV30	.	TRBJ2-2	.	CAWGTSERPGELFF	TGTGCCTGGGGGACCTCGGAGAGACCCGGGGAGCTGTTTTTT
TRBV10-3	TRBD1	TRBJ2-7	.	CAIRAVTGMYEQYF	TGTGCCATCAGAGCGGTGACAGGGATGTACGAGCAGTACTTC